This entry lists 11 T cell receptor beta chains sequenced from one sample in a study of blood T cells in healthy people across ages. A second about 7 to 12 cycle PCR used barcoded and J-beta primers. From the 5' RACE reads, TCRdb called clonotypes with MiXCR, one entry per CDR3 protein. The sample has about 1,400,000 distinct CDR3 sequences, roughly 40% seen once. The sample comprised blood. The receptors shown here come from a woman aged 18-29 years in good health.

This clonotype was found a few times. This sequence joins TRBV5-4 and TRBJ2-5, with D perhaps TRBD2 (5 bases). Germline-derived CDR1 and CDR2 are SGHNT and YYREEE (reference sequence). V lost 0 bases, J lost 10 bases, and 10 bases lay in between. The CDR3 loop spans 12 amino acids. Here the CDR3 reads CASSLAQSGQYF. CDR3 DNA: TGTGCCAGCAGCTTGGCCCAGAGCGGCCAGTACTTC.

The rearrangement joins TRBV20-1 to TRBJ1-1, with no clear D. The germline V gene has CDR1 DFQATT and CDR2 SNEGSKA (reference sequence). Trimming shortened V by 4 bases and J by 3 bases, and 9 bases separated the two germline ends. The CDR3 has 12 amino acids. The CDR3 DNA reads as TGCAGTGCTACAAGGTCCGACACTGAAGCTTTCTTT. Encoded protein: CSATRSDTEAFF.

The rearrangement uses TRBV10-3 and TRBJ1-2; D is perhaps TRBD1 (5 bases). The V and J ends lost 8 bases and 3 bases respectively, with 16 bases between them. CDR3 length: 14 amino acids. Per germline, CDR1 ENHRY and CDR2 SYGVKD. CDR3 protein: CAIGRDPGYYGYTF. The CDR3 coding sequence is TGTGCCATCGGTCGCGACCCAGGGTACTATGGCTACACCTTC.

The sample holds a few counts of this clonotype. The V and J genes are TRBV28 and TRBJ1-2, with 8 positions matching TRBD1. Germline V lookup: CDR1 MDHEN, CDR2 SYDVKM. The CDR3 loop spans 14 amino acids. Trimming at V came to 7 bases and at J to 1 base, leaving 5 bases not matched to a gene. The DNA of the CDR3 is TGTGCCAGCAACGCCAGGGGGCTTAACTATGGCTACACCTTC. This encodes CASNARGLNYGYTF.

The chain employs TRBV15 and TRBJ2-1, with 9 bases lining up with TRBD2. The germline V gene encodes CDR1 LNHNV and CDR2 YYDKDF (reference sequence). The J segment lost 8 bases and the V segment lost 1 base, leaving 9 bases of the junction unmatched. This CDR3 is 16 amino acids long. The CDR3 region is CATSRGVQVAGDEQFF. CDR3 nucleotides: TGTGCCACCAGCAGAGGTGTCCAGGTAGCGGGGGATGAGCAGTTCTTC.

The chain has TRBV7-8 and TRBJ2-7; the match to TRBD2 covers 7 bases. This CDR3 spans 14 amino acids. Germline CDR1 SGHVS, CDR2 FQNEAQ. The V gene end was trimmed by 5 bases and the J gene end by 3 bases; junction bases not matched to a gene: 7. As DNA, the CDR3 is TGTGCCAGCAGCCCGTCTAGCGGATACTACGAGCAGTACTTC. Protein product: CASSPSSGYYEQYF.

The rearrangement links TRBV9 to TRBJ2-5; D perhaps matches TRBD2 (5 bases). The CDR3 is 14 residues long. The germline V gene has CDR1 SGDLS and CDR2 YYNGEE. V was cut by 6 bases and J by 11 bases, with 23 bases left in between. The chain's CDR3 is CASTRGSSGNEQYF. CDR3 coding DNA: TGTGCCAGCACCCGTGGGTCCTCGGGAAATGAGCAGTACTTC.

This clonotype was seen a few times. The chain carries TRBV6-6 and TRBJ2-5; 7 nucleotides match TRBD2. CDR3 length: 15 residues. Germline-derived CDR1 and CDR2 are MNHNY and SVGAGI (reference sequence). After removal of 6 bases from V and 3 bases from J, the junction contained 10 bases not matched to a gene. CDR3 residues: CASSELANREETQYF. Here the CDR3 DNA reads TGTGCCAGCAGCGAACTAGCGAATCGAGAAGAGACCCAGTACTTC.

The table lists this clonotype with a few counts. V gene TRBV20-1 combines with J gene TRBJ2-3; 7 bases agree with TRBD2. The CDR3 runs to 12 residues. Germline values: CDR1 DFQATT, CDR2 SNEGSKA (reference sequence). The trim removed 5 bases at V and 10 bases at J, leaving 9 bases unmatched. CDR3 residues: CSADIRDYAQYF. The CDR3 DNA follows: TGCAGTGCTGATATACGGGACTACGCGCAGTATTTT.

The gene calls are TRBV20-1 and TRBJ2-4; possibly TRBD1 or TRBD2 for D (7 bases each). CDR3 length: 17 amino acids. Germline V CDR1 and CDR2: DFQATT, SNEGSKA (reference sequence). Deletions cut 2 bases from V and 1 base from J, with 18 bases between. In DNA form, the CDR3 reads TGCAGTGCTAGAAGGCAACACAGGGGAGGGGCCAAAAACATTCAGTACTTC. The encoded protein is CSARRQHRGGAKNIQYF.

The rearrangement uses TRBV2 and TRBJ2-7; no reliable D call. Trimming shortened V by 4 bases and J by 2 bases, and 6 bases separated the two germline ends. Looked up from germline, CDR1 is SNHLY and CDR2 is FYNNEI. This CDR3 is built from 12 residues. The CDR3 DNA follows: TGTGCCAGCAGTGCGGAACCCTACGAGCAGTACTTC. Translation: CASSAEPYEQYF.